Reported below is one T cell receptor (beta chain). Its antigen is unknown. The data were taken from a study of vaccination and CD4 T cells after COVID-19. The overall study: SARS-CoV-2, HCoV-NL63, HCoV-OC43 and HCoV-229E supplied the overlapping spike peptides used to stimulate cells.

This CDR3 comprises 14 residues. Germline trimming cut 4 bases from V and 5 bases from J; bases unmatched to any gene: 8. Germline V gives CDR1 DFQATT, CDR2 SNEGSKA (reference sequence). Scientists ran DNA taken from cultured CD4+ T cells through the Oncomine TCR Beta short-read assay for sequencing. CD4+ T cells were cultured, and genomic DNA was extracted from them. TCRdb passed the PCR reads through MiXCR, listing each CDR3 protein once. The repertoire holds about 21,000 distinct CDR3 sequences, with more than 50% as singletons. Stated treatment: roughly 10-day PBMC culture with coronavirus spike peptide pools or control peptides (ViraFEST assay).

The receptor's source is a human donor who had recovered from COVID-19. The chain carries TRBV20-1 and TRBJ2-3; TRBD2 matches at 8 bases. Sequenced input: CD4+ T cells from blood, cultured in vitro. DNA of the CDR3: TGCAGTGCTATTACTAGCGGCCCGGAAGATACGCAGTATTTT. Translated: CSAITSGPEDTQYF.